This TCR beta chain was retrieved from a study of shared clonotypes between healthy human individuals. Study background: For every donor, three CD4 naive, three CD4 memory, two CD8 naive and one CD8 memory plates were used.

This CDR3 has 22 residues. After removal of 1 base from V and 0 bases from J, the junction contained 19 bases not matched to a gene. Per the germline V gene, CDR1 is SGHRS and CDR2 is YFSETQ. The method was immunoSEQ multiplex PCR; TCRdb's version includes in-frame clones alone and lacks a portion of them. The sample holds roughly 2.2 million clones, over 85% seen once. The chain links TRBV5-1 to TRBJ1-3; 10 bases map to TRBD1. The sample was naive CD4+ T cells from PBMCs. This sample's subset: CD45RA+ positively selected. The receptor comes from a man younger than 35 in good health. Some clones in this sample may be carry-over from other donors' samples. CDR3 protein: CASSLSSWDRGLRWNSGNTIYF. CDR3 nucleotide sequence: TGCGCCAGCAGCTTGTCCTCCTGGGACAGGGGACTCCGTTGGAACTCTGGAAACACCATATATTTT.